These 19 T cell receptor beta chains originate from one sample sequenced in a study of neurological immune-mediated disorders. TCRdb re-called the 5' RACE reads with MiXCR, one entry per CDR3 protein. Among about 24,000 distinct CDR3 sequences listed, 5% to 7% were seen once. Sequences were obtained from PBMCs. These receptors were obtained from a woman in her thirties or forties in good health.

Ten or more counts support this clonotype. The chain has TRBV25-1 and TRBJ2-1, with 9 bases matching TRBD2. The CDR3 is 14 amino acids. Looked up from germline, CDR1 is MGHDK and CDR2 is SYGVNS. V lost 6 bases to trimming and J lost 7 bases; unmatched junction nucleotides: 7. The CDR3 here is CASRLAGEGNEQFF. The CDR3 bases are TGTGCCAGCAGGTTAGCGGGAGAAGGTAATGAGCAGTTCTTC.

This clonotype was picked up many times. The chain links TRBV5-1 to TRBJ1-1, with unresolved D. The V end lost 0 bases, the J end lost 2 bases, and 5 bases lay between the germline ends. Germline V CDR1 and CDR2: SGHRS, YFSETQ. The CDR3 spans 13 residues. The CDR3 loop is CASSLDSNTEAFF. The CDR3 nucleotides read TGCGCCAGCAGCTTGGACAGCAACACTGAAGCTTTCTTT. The full variable domain, in which reference TRBV5-1 and TRBJ1-1 provide the parts outside the CDR3, is KAGVTQTPRYLIKTRGQQVTLSCSPISGHRSVSWYQQTPGQGLQFLFEYFSETQRNKGNFPGRFSGRQFSNSRSEMNVSTLELGDSALYLCASSLDSNTEAFFGQGTRLTVV.

Many counts were recorded for this clonotype. The rearrangement links TRBV5-6 to TRBJ2-1, with D possibly called TRBD1 or TRBD2 (5 bases each). Deletions cut 4 bases from V and 3 bases from J, with 17 bases between. There are 16 residues in the CDR3. The V gene's germline CDR1 is SGHDT and CDR2 YYEEEE. CDR3 DNA sequence: TGTGCCAGCAGCGGGACGGTGTGGCGTGTCTACAATGAGCAGTTCTTC. This codes for CASSGTVWRVYNEQFF.

This clonotype has just one count. This rearrangement joins TRBV6-1 to TRBJ1-5, with unresolved D. The ends were cut back, 3 bases at V and 3 bases at J, with 9 bases in the middle. Germline CDR1 MNHNS, CDR2 SASEGT. The CDR3 contains 14 residues. CDR3 coding DNA: TGTGCCAGCAGTGAGGGCTTGAACAATCAGCCCCAGCATTTT. The encoded protein is CASSEGLNNQPQHF.

In this sample, this clonotype turned up many times. The J gene is TRBJ1-2, the V gene TRBV29-1; no clear D. Germline assignment: CDR1 SQVTM and CDR2 ANQGSEA. The CDR3 sequence is 12 residues long. V lost 3 bases, J lost 4 bases, and 9 bases lay in between. The CDR3 is CSVDSGSYGYTF. The CDR3 region has the DNA TGCAGCGTTGACTCGGGGTCCTATGGCTACACCTTC.

In this sample, this clonotype is medium-sized. The chain couples TRBV12-3 or TRBV12-4 to TRBJ2-2; D perhaps matches TRBD1 (5 bases). V was shortened by 5 bases and J by 7 bases, with 11 bases between the two germline ends. The CDR3 has 13 residues. This chain's CDR3 is CASSPRVGGELFF. The DNA for the CDR3 is TGTGCCAGCAGTCCCAGGGTAGGCGGGGAGCTGTTTTTT.

This clonotype was seen ten or more times. This rearrangement joins TRBV28 to TRBJ1-4, with D possibly being TRBD1 (5 bases). V was trimmed by 1 base and J by 10 bases, leaving 13 bases between them. This CDR3 is 14 amino acids long. From germline, CDR1 is MDHEN and CDR2 SYDVKM. The DNA for the CDR3 is TGTGCCAGCAGTTTATCGGGGCCAGGTGGAAAACTGTTTTTT. This translates into CASSLSGPGGKLFF.

This clonotype was found many times. The genes are TRBV11-3 and TRBJ2-2, with D possibly being TRBD1 (6 bases). The CDR3 has 16 amino acids. Germline lookup yields CDR1 SGHNT and CDR2 YENEEA. V lost 3 bases and J lost 0, with 11 bases in between. The CDR3 loop reads CASSFRRQANTGELFF. CDR3 nucleotides: TGTGCCAGCAGCTTTAGGCGACAGGCGAACACCGGGGAGCTGTTTTTT.

This clonotype appeared many times. This sequence joins TRBV20-1 and TRBJ2-1; 11 positions match TRBD2. The length of the CDR3 is 15 residues. The germline CDR1 and CDR2 sequences are DFQATT and SNEGSKA (reference sequence). The trim removed 5 bases at V and 9 bases at J, leaving 12 bases unmatched. The CDR3 bases are TGCAGTGCTGGGGGCCTAGCGGGAGGAAGTGGTGAGCAGTTCTTC. As protein: CSAGGLAGGSGEQFF.

This clonotype was detected ten times or more. This chain uses TRBV18 with TRBJ2-7; D call uncertain. V dropped 2 bases and J dropped 1 base, with 12 bases sitting between them. The CDR3 totals 15 residues. From germline, CDR1 is KGHSH and CDR2 LQKENI. The CDR3 coding sequence is TGTGCCAGCTCACCATTGCCGGGCCTATCCTACGAGCAGTACTTC. Its protein is CASSPLPGLSYEQYF.

This clonotype was observed at least ten times. The CDR3 loop is CASSAVLAGGRETQYF. For the CDR3, the DNA is TGTGCCAGCAGCGCAGTTCTAGCGGGAGGGAGGGAGACCCAGTACTTC. The gene calls are TRBV5-6 and TRBJ2-5; 12 bases map to TRBD2. The V and J ends lost 4 bases and 5 bases, in that order; junction bases with no gene match: 9. The CDR3 runs 16 residues. The germline gives CDR1 SGHDT, CDR2 YYEEEE.

This clonotype was seen ten or more times. CDR3 in DNA: TGTGCCAGTGGGATCCGGGAGATCCACGAGCAGTACTTC. Its protein product is CASGIREIHEQYF. The chain couples TRBV12-3 or TRBV12-4 to TRBJ2-7; TRBD2 is a possible D gene (6 bases). The CDR3 covers 13 residues. Trimming left V 9 bases short and J 5 bases short, with 17 bases between.

This clonotype has ten or more counts. The chain combines TRBV4-2 with TRBJ2-1; the match to TRBD2 covers 8 bases. The CDR3 sequence is 15 residues long. V was clipped by 3 bases and J by 8 bases; unmatched bases: 9. Germline V gives CDR1 LGHNA, CDR2 YNFKEQ. DNA of the CDR3: TGTGCCAGCAGCCATAATAGCGGGACGTGGGATGAGCAGTTCTTC. Protein: CASSHNSGTWDEQFF.

In DNA form, the CDR3 reads TGCAGTGCCGACCTCGGGGCGGGAGGGAACACAGATACGCAGTATTTT. Translation: CSADLGAGGNTDTQYF. The gene calls are TRBV20-1 and TRBJ2-3; TRBD2 matches 9 bases. V lost 6 bases, J lost 2 bases, and 12 bases stayed unmatched. The CDR3 totals 16 residues. Germline-derived CDR1 and CDR2 are DFQATT and SNEGSKA (reference sequence).

The chain is built from TRBV28 and TRBJ1-1, with 7 nucleotides matching TRBD1. Germline-derived CDR1 and CDR2 are MDHEN and SYDVKM. The CDR3 runs to 14 residues. The trim removed 4 bases at V and 4 bases at J, leaving 6 bases unmatched. The CDR3 protein is CASSSEGAVTEAFF. The CDR3 DNA follows: TGTGCCAGCAGTTCCGAGGGGGCAGTCACTGAAGCTTTCTTT.

This clonotype was seen repeatedly, ten times or more. The chain is built from TRBV20-1 and TRBJ2-1; D may match TRBD1 or TRBD2 (5 bases each). Germline CDR1 and CDR2: DFQATT and SNEGSKA (reference sequence). The CDR3 is 18 residues long. Trimming removed 1 base at V and 0 bases at J, with 19 bases between. The CDR3 sequence is CSARGVGLGLGSYNEQFF. The CDR3 nucleotides are TGCAGTGCTAGAGGGGTAGGACTGGGGCTCGGCTCCTACAATGAGCAGTTCTTC.

This clonotype was counted ten times or more. The CDR3 loop is CASSLRGGAGETQYF. The CDR3 DNA reads TGTGCCAGCAGCTTGCGGGGGGGCGCCGGGGAGACCCAGTACTTC. The V gene is TRBV5-6, the J gene TRBJ2-5; 8 nucleotides align to TRBD2. The CDR3 consists of 15 residues. V lost 1 base, J lost 5 bases, and 7 bases stayed unmatched. CDR1 is SGHDT, CDR2 YYEEEE, per germline.

This clonotype is labeled medium-sized. The chain has TRBV20-1 and TRBJ2-1, with D possibly TRBD2 on 5 matching bases. Germline loops: CDR1 DFQATT, CDR2 SNEGSKA (reference sequence). V was pared by 5 bases and J by 10 bases, with 15 bases between. CDR3 size: 12 residues. This chain's CDR3 is CSASDSDQEQFF. The CDR3, as DNA: TGCAGTGCTTCAGATAGCGATCAAGAGCAGTTCTTC.

In this sample, this clonotype turned up many times. This sequence joins TRBV5-1 and TRBJ2-7; 9 bases are a match to TRBD1. V gave up 2 bases and J gave up 5 bases; unmatched junction bases: 8. The CDR3 length is 15 residues. The germline V gene encodes CDR1 SGHRS and CDR2 YFSETQ. CDR3 DNA: TGCGCCAGCAGCTTATTTGGGGACAGGGTGGACGAGCAGTACTTC. Translation: CASSLFGDRVDEQYF.